This entry lists 15 T cell receptor beta chains sequenced from one sample in a study of lymphopenia after photon versus proton radiotherapy. The assay was immunoSEQ multiplex PCR, and TCRdb's table has in-frame clones only and misses some. Of approximately 8,100 clones listed, roughly 88% are singletons. This material consisted of peripheral blood, taken from a patient treated with photon-based radiotherapy. These TCRs come from a man older than 75 with cholangiocarcinoma.

This clone was detected only once. The chain links TRBV21-1 to TRBJ2-4; the D call TRBD1 from the table was never checked on the DNA. TRBV21-1 is termed a pseudogene. This CDR3 contains 16 residues. CDR3 nucleotides: TGTGCCAGCAGCAGCCTGACACCGTTTTTGAAAAACATTCAGTACTTC. This gives the protein CASSSLTPFLKNIQYF.

This chain connects TRBV20-1 to TRBJ2-5; D call uncertain. The germline V and J ends were trimmed by 7 bases and 5 bases, with 11 bases remaining between them. Germline V gene data show CDR1 as DFQATT and CDR2 as SNEGSKA (reference sequence). CDR3 length equals 11 residues. The CDR3 region is CSGERSETQYF. The CDR3 DNA is TGCAGTGGTGAGAGATCCGAGACCCAGTACTTC.

This chain joins TRBV11-1 and TRBJ1-1, with a possible D match to TRBD1 (6 bases). V shed 5 bases and J shed 4 bases, with 17 bases lying between them. CDR3 length: 15 amino acids. From germline, CDR1 is SGHAT and CDR2 FQDESV (reference sequence). CDR3 region: CASSRSRGFGTEAFF. CDR3 bases: TGTGCCAGCAGCCGCTCCAGGGGATTTGGCACTGAAGCTTTCTTT.

This clone was observed once. The chain is built from TRBV2 and TRBJ2-7; 8 bases match TRBD1. J was trimmed by 2 bases and V by 6 bases; bases with no gene match: 9. This CDR3 is built from 15 residues. Germline assignment: CDR1 SNHLY and CDR2 FYNNEI. The CDR3: CASRDDRGVPYEQYF. CDR3 nucleotide sequence: TGTGCCAGCAGAGATGACAGGGGTGTCCCCTACGAGCAGTACTTC.

CDR3 in DNA: TGTGCCAGCTCACCACTACAAGAGACCCAGTACTTC. Translated: CASSPLQETQYF. The chain has TRBV18 and TRBJ2-5; D gene unclear. This CDR3 is built from 12 residues. Germline V lookup: CDR1 KGHSH, CDR2 LQKENI. Trimming shortened V by 1 base and J by 2 bases, and 2 bases separated the two germline ends.

The chain employs TRBV5-1 and TRBJ2-1, with D perhaps matching TRBD1 (6 bases). V gave up 4 bases and J gave up 6 bases, with 11 bases separating them. CDR3 length: 13 amino acids. The germline CDR1 and CDR2 sequences are SGHRS and YFSETQ. The CDR3 region has the DNA TGCGCCAGCAGCCTGGACAGCCTCAATGAGCAGTTCTTC. Translation gives CASSLDSLNEQFF.

This clone was found a few times. The V call is TRBV5-1, the J call TRBJ1-2, with D maybe TRBD1 (6 bases). The CDR3 runs to 15 residues. Trimming pared 0 bases from V and 4 bases from J, leaving 13 bases between. Germline CDR1 reads SGHRS; CDR2 reads YFSETQ. This CDR3 reads CASSLGGGGGYGYTF. The CDR3 nucleotides read TGCGCCAGCAGCTTGGGAGGCGGAGGGGGCTATGGCTACACCTTC.

The chain recombines TRBV5-1 with TRBJ1-2, with 10 bases fitting TRBD1. Germline V gene data show CDR1 as SGHRS and CDR2 as YFSETQ. V trimming: 4 bases; J trimming: 4 bases; junction bases outside the gene matches: 4. This CDR3 has 14 residues. The CDR3 region is CASSVGTGAYGYTF. The DNA for the CDR3 is TGCGCCAGCAGCGTTGGGACAGGGGCCTATGGCTACACCTTC.

This chain links TRBV2 with TRBJ1-1; 7 positions match TRBD1. Trimming removed 0 bases from V and 5 bases from J; junction bases left unmatched: 6. CDR1 and CDR2 from the germline V gene are SNHLY and FYNNEI. This CDR3 has 15 residues. CDR3 amino acids: CASSEANRGRTEAFF. The CDR3 DNA reads as TGTGCCAGCAGTGAAGCAAACAGGGGTAGGACTGAAGCTTTCTTT.

The chain has TRBV18 and TRBJ1-5; 7 bases map to TRBD1. Unmatched junction bases numbered 4, after V lost 2 bases and J lost 0 bases. The length of the CDR3 is 16 residues. The germline CDR1 and CDR2 sequences are KGHSH and LQKENI. The CDR3 bases are TGTGCCAGCTCACCAGGGACAGTCTATAGCAATCAGCCCCAGCATTTT. It yields the protein CASSPGTVYSNQPQHF. Based on the CDR3 plus reference TRBV18 and TRBJ1-5, the full variable domain is NAGVMQNPRHLVRRRGQEARLRCSPMKGHSHVYWYRQLPEEGLKFMVYLQKENIIDESGMPKERFSAEFPKEGPSILRIQQVVRGDSAAYFCASSPGTVYSNQPQHFGDGTRLSIL.

V usage is TRBV7-8 and J usage is TRBJ2-5; possibly TRBD1 or TRBD2 for D (5 bases each). The V gene's germline CDR1 is SGHVS and CDR2 FQNEAQ. Deletions cut 1 base from V and 0 bases from J, with 9 bases between. The CDR3 spans 15 residues. The chain's CDR3 is CASSLGGTNQETQYF. DNA of the CDR3: TGTGCCAGCAGCTTAGGGGGGACCAACCAAGAGACCCAGTACTTC.

The chain uses TRBV7-9 and TRBJ2-7, with D possibly TRBD1 on 6 matching bases. Germline loops: CDR1 SEHNR, CDR2 FQNEAQ (reference sequence). V lost 1 base and J 7 bases, leaving 11 bases between the germline ends. There are 13 residues in the CDR3. CDR3 amino acids: CASSLDQGWEQYF. DNA of the CDR3: TGTGCCAGCAGCTTAGATCAGGGGTGGGAGCAGTACTTC.

The V gene is TRBV9, the J gene TRBJ1-2; D might be TRBD1 (6 bases). This CDR3 region has 15 residues. The V gene lost 1 base and the J gene lost 2 bases, with 12 bases spanning the gap. CDR1 is SGDLS, CDR2 YYNGEE, per germline. CDR3 amino acids: CASSVTAGDNYGYTF. The DNA for the CDR3 is TGTGCCAGCAGCGTAACGGCAGGGGACAACTATGGCTACACCTTC.

This chain uses TRBV5-1 with TRBJ1-2; D gene unclear. The CDR3 loop spans 15 amino acids. The V and J ends lost 0 bases and 8 bases respectively, with 17 bases between them. Per germline, CDR1 SGHRS and CDR2 YFSETQ. The CDR3 sequence: CASSLEAGDAFGYTF. CDR3 sequence (DNA): TGCGCCAGCAGCTTGGAGGCAGGTGACGCTTTCGGCTACACCTTC.

V usage is TRBV18 and J usage is TRBJ2-7; 16 bases line up with TRBD2. Looked up from germline, CDR1 is KGHSH and CDR2 is LQKENI. Trimming removed 1 base from V and 2 bases from J; junction bases left unmatched: 5. The CDR3 spans 18 residues. The CDR3 here is CASSPLGTSGGVTYEQYF. For the CDR3, the DNA is TGTGCCAGCTCACCACTTGGGACTAGCGGGGGGGTAACCTACGAGCAGTACTTC.